This TCR beta chain was found in a study of blood T cells in healthy people across ages. A second 7 to 11 cycle PCR used barcoded and J-beta primers. TCRdb redid the calling of the 5' RACE reads with MiXCR, one entry per CDR3 protein. The table includes hundreds of thousands of distinct CDR3 sequences, roughly 30% detected once. The table lists this clonotype with many counts. The CDR3 has 14 amino acids. Per germline, CDR1 ENHRY and CDR2 SYGVKD. Deletions cut 2 bases from V and 7 bases from J, with 14 bases between. The sequencing input was blood. This chain links TRBV10-3 with TRBJ2-5; D is possibly TRBD2 (7 bases). The TCR originated in a woman aged 80 or older in good health. CDR3 loop: CAISEAAGAGTQYF. In DNA, the CDR3 is TGTGCCATCAGTGAGGCGGCGGGGGCGGGGACCCAGTACTTC.